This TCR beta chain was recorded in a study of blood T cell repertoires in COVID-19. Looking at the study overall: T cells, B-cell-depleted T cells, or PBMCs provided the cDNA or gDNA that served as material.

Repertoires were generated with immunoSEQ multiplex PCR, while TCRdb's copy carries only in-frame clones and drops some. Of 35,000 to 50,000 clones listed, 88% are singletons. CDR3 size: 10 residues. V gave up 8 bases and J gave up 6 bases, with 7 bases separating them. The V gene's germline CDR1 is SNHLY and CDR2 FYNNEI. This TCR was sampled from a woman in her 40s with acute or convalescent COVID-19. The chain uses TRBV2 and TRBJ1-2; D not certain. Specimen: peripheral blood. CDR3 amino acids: CASGPDGYTF. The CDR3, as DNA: TGTGCCAGCGGGCCGGATGGCTACACCTTC.